This T cell receptor (beta chain) appears in the sequencing data of a study of radiotherapy plus CTLA-4 blockade in lung cancer. Chemo-refractory metastatic non-small-cell lung cancer patients underwent focal radiation alongside CTLA-4 blockade with ipilimumab. As for this clone: An end of the junction does not agree with germline; a read error may underlie this.

This CDR3 has 16 amino acids. The germline V gene has CDR1 SSHAT and CDR2 FNYEAQ (reference sequence). Measured with immunoSEQ multiplex PCR; TCRdb has only the in-frame clones, and not every one. Of a few thousand clones listed, approximately 84% are singletons. The chain combines TRBV7-7 with TRBJ2-5, with 10 bases aligning to TRBD2. Sequenced here: tumor tissue, sampled from a patient treated with radiotherapy plus ipilimumab. The receptor was isolated from a human donor with non-small cell lung cancer that progressed on radiotherapy plus ipilimumab. This CDR3 reads CASRLGSGGAGETQYF. The CDR3 nucleotides are TGTGCTAGCAGGCTAGGGAGCGGGGGGGCCGGAGAGACCCAGTACTTC.